The 2 T cell receptor beta chains reported below all come from one sample, sequenced in a study of cytomegalovirus exposure and HLA in healthy donors. Profiled with immunoSEQ multiplex PCR; TCRdb holds only in-frame clones, not every one. The sample gives roughly 90,000 clones, 85% of which show up once; 20% is in the top ten. Sample: PBMCs. Every receptor here comes from a young man in good health and CMV-seropositive.

The rearrangement joins TRBV9 to TRBJ2-1; possible D gene TRBD2, 6 bases. The germline V gene encodes CDR1 SGDLS and CDR2 YYNGEE. The V end was cut by 0 bases, the J end by 0 bases, with 13 bases between. This CDR3 has 17 amino acids. CDR3 sequence: CASSVGSYGSSYNEQFF. CDR3 nucleotides: TGTGCCAGCAGCGTAGGATCTTACGGGAGCTCCTACAATGAGCAGTTCTTC. Complete variable domain (other parts from reference TRBV9 and TRBJ2-1): DSGVTQTPKHLITATGQRVTLRCSPRSGDLSVYWYQQSLDQGLQFLIQYYNGEERAKGNILERFSAQQFPDLHSELNLSSLELGDSALYFCASSVGSYGSSYNEQFFGPGTRLTVL.

V usage is TRBV5-1 and J usage is TRBJ2-7; D gene ambiguous. Deletions cut 5 bases from V and 3 bases from J, with 9 bases between. Per the germline V gene, CDR1 is SGHRS and CDR2 is YFSETQ. The CDR3 has 12 residues. CDR3 nucleotide sequence: TGCGCCAGCAGAAGAGGCGACTACGAGCAGTACTTC. It specifies CASRRGDYEQYF.